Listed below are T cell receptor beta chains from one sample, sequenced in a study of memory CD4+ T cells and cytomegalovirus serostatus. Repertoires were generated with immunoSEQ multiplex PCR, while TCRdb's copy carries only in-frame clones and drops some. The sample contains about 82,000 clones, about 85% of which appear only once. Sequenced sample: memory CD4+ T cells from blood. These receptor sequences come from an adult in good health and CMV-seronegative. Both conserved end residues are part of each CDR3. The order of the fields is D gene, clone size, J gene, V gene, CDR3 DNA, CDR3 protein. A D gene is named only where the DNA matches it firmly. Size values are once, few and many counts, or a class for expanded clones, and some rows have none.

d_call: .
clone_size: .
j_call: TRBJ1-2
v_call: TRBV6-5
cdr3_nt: TGTGCCAGCAGTTATCGAGACAGCCGTGTAGGGTATGGCTACACCTTC
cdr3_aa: CASSYRDSRVGYGYTF

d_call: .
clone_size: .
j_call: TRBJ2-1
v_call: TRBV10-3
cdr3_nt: TGTGCCATCAGGACAGGTGGGTCCTACAATGAGCAGTTCTTC
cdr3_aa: CAIRTGGSYNEQFF

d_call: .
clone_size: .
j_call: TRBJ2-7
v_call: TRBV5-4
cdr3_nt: TGTGCCAGCAGCCCCAGACAAACGCCTCCCTACGAGCAGTACTTC
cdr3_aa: CASSPRQTPPYEQYF

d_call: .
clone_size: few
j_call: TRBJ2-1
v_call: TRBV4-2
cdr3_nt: TGTGCCAGCAGCAGAAGAGGGCAGAGGGTCTACAATGAGCAGTTCTTC
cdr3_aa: CASSRRGQRVYNEQFF

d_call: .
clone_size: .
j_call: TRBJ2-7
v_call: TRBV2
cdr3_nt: TGTGCCAGCAGTGAACAGTCTTATGAGCAGTACTTC
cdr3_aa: CASSEQSYEQYF

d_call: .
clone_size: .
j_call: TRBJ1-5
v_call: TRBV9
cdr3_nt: TGTGCCAGCAGCGTAGCGCAGTTTAATCAGCCCCAGCATTTT
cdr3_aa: CASSVAQFNQPQHF

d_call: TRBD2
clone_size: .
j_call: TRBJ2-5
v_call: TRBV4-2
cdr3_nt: TGTGCCAGCAGCCCCACCGCAGCGGGGGTCCAAGAGACCCAGTACTTC
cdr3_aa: CASSPTAAGVQETQYF

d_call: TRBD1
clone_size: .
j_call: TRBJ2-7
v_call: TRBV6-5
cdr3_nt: TGTGCCAGCAGACGCCGACAGGGAGTAGGCTACGAGCAGTACTTC
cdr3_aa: CASRRRQGVGYEQYF

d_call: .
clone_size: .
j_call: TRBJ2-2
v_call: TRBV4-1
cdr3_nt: TGCGCCAGCAGCCAACAAGACTCAGGGGTTCCGGGGGAGCTGTTTTTT
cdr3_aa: CASSQQDSGVPGELFF

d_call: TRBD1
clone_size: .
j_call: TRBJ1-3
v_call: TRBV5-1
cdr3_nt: TGCGCCAGCAGCTTAGGGGGGACAGGACCTGGAAACACCATATATTTT
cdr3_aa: CASSLGGTGPGNTIYF

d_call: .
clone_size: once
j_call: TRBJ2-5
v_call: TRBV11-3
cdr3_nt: TGTGCCAGCAGCTCCAGGGTCATACAAGAGACCCAGTACTTC
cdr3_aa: CASSSRVIQETQYF

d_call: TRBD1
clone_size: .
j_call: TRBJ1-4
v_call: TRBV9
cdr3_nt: TGTGCCAGCAGCGAGGGACAGGGGAATGAAAAACTGTTTTTT
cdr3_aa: CASSEGQGNEKLFF

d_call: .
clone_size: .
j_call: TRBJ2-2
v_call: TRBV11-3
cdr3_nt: TGTGCCAGCAGCCCTCGGCAAGCCGGGGAGCTGTTTTTT
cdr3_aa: CASSPRQAGELFF

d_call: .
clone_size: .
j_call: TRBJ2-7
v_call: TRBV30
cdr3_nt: TGTGCCTGGAGTGTACAAGGGGGGAACGAGCAGTACTTC
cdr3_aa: CAWSVQGGNEQYF

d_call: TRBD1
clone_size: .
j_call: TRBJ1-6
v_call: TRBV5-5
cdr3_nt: TGTGCCAGCAGCTTTGGGACAGGGACCCGGAATTCACCCCTCCACTTT
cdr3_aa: CASSFGTGTRNSPLHF

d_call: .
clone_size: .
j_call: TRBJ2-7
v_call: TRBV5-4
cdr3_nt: TGTGCCAGCAGCTTGGGAGGGGAAATGAGCGAGCAGTACTTC
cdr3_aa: CASSLGGEMSEQYF

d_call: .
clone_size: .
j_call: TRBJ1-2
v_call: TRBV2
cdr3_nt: TGTGCCAGCAGAGACCGGAGGAGGAGCTATGGCTACACCTTC
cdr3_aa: CASRDRRRSYGYTF

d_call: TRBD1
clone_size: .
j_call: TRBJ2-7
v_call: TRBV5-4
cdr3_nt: TGTGCCAGCAGCTCGGGACAGGGGAGAACCTACGAGCAGTACTTC
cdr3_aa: CASSSGQGRTYEQYF

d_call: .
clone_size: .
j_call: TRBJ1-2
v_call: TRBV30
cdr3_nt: TGTGCCTGGACCCGGACAAGTTCTAACTATGGCTACACCTTC
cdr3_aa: CAWTRTSSNYGYTF

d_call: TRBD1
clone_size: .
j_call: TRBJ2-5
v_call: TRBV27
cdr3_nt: TGTGCCAGCAGTATATCGACAGGGTTTACGGAGACCCAGTACTTC
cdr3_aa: CASSISTGFTETQYF

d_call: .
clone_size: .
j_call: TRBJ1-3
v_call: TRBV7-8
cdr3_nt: TGTGCCAGCAGTAGGATCTCTGGAAACACCATATATTTT
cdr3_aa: CASSRISGNTIYF

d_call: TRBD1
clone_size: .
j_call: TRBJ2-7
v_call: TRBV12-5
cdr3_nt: TGTGCTAGTGGTTTGGGGAACGGACAGGGGAGCTCCTACGAGCAGTACTTC
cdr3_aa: CASGLGNGQGSSYEQYF

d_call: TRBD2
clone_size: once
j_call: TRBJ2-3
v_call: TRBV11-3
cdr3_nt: TGTGCCAGCAGCTTAGGCATAGCGGGGGGCACAGATACGCAGTATTTT
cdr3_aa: CASSLGIAGGTDTQYF

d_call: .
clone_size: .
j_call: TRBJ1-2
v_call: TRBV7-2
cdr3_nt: TGTGCCAGCAGTCCCATGGGGCAGGGTGAAGGCTACACCTTC
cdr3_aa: CASSPMGQGEGYTF

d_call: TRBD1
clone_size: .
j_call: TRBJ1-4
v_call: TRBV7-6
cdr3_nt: TGTGCCAGCAGCAAAAGACAGGGGGGTAATGAAAAACTGTTTTTT
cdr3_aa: CASSKRQGGNEKLFF

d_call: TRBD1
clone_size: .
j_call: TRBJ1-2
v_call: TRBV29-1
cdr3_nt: TGCAGCGTTGACGGTCAGGGGGCGGACTATGGCTACACCTTC
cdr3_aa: CSVDGQGADYGYTF

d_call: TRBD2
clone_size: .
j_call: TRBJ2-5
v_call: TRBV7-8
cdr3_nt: TGTGCCAGCAGCCCAGCGGGGGGAAACCAAGAGACCCAGTACTTC
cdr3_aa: CASSPAGGNQETQYF

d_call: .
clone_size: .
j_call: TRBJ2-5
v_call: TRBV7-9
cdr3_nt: TGTGCCAGCAGCCCGAGTTTGGGGAGCCAGTACTTC
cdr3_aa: CASSPSLGSQYF

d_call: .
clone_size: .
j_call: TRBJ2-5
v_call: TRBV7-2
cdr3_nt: TGTGCCAGCAGCCACCAGGAGACCCAGTACTTC
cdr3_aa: CASSHQETQYF

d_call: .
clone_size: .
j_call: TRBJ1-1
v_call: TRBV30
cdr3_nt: TGTGCCTGGAGTGTACCAGGGCCAACTTTCTTT
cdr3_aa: CAWSVPGPTFF

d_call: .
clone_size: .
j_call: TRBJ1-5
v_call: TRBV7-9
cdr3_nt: TGTGCCAGCAGCTTAGGGACAGCGAGCAATCAGCCCCAGCATTTT
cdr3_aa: CASSLGTASNQPQHF

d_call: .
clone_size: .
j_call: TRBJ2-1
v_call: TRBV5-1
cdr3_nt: TGCGCCAGCAGCTCCCTGGGGGCGAGGGGGGGGACCATCTATGAGCAGTTCTTC
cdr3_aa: CASSSLGARGGTIYEQFF

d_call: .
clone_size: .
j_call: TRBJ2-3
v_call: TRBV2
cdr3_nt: TGTGCCAGCAGTCCTCAGGGACAAGTCACAGATACGCAGTATTTT
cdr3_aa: CASSPQGQVTDTQYF

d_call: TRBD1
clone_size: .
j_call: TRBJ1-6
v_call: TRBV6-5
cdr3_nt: TGTGCCAGCAGTTATCTACTAACAGGGGGCGATTCACCCCTCCACTTT
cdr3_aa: CASSYLLTGGDSPLHF

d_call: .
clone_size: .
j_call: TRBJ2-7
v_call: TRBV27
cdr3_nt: TGTGCCAGCAGCTCCCCCTACGAGCAGTACTTC
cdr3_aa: CASSSPYEQYF

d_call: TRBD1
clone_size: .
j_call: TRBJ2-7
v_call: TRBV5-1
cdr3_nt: TGCGCCAGCAGCTCACGGACAGGGGGCTACGAGCAGTACTTC
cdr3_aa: CASSSRTGGYEQYF

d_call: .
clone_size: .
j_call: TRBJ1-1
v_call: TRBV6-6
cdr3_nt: TGTGCCAGCAGTTACCAAGTGCCGAGCACTGAAGCTTTCTTT
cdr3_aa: CASSYQVPSTEAFF

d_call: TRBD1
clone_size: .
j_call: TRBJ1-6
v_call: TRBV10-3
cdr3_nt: TGTGCCATCAGTGAGTCCCGGGACAGGTCTTCACCCCTCCACTTT
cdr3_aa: CAISESRDRSSPLHF

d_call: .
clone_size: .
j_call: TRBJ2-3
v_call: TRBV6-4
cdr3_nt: TGTGCCTCAAGAGAGAAAGCGGATGCAGATACGCAGTATTTT
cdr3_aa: CASREKADADTQYF

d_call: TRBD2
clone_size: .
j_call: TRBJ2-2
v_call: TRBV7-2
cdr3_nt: TGTGCCAGCAGCTCCCCTCAAGCGGGGAATACCGGGGAGCTGTTTTTT
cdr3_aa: CASSSPQAGNTGELFF

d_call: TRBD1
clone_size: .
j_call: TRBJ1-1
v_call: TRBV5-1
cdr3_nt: TGCGCCAGCAGCTCGGGACAGCCCCCTGGTACTGAAGCTTTCTTT
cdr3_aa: CASSSGQPPGTEAFF

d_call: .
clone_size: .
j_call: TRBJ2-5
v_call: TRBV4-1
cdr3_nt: TGCGCCAGCAGCCAAGTTTTTGGGGCAGACGAAGAGACCCAGTACTTC
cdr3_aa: CASSQVFGADEETQYF

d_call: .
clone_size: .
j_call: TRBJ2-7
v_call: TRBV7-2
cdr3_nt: TGTGCCAGCAGCTCCCGACAAGCTGGCGAGCAGTACTTC
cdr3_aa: CASSSRQAGEQYF

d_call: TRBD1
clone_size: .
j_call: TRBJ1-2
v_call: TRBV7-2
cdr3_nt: TGTGCCAGCAGCCTAGGACAGGGCGCTAACTATGGCTACACCTTC
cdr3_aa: CASSLGQGANYGYTF

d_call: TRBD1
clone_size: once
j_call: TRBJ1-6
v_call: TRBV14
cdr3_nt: TGTGCCAGCCAAACCGGGACAGGGGTTAATTCACCCCTCCACTTT
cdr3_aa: CASQTGTGVNSPLHF

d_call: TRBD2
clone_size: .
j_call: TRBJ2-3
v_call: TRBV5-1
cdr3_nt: TGCGCCAGCAGCCCCAGGCTTAGCGGGGGAGACACAGATACGCAGTATTTT
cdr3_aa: CASSPRLSGGDTDTQYF

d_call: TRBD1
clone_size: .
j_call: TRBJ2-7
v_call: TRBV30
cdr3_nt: TGTGCCTGGAGTGTTGACCGGGACAGGGGCTACGAGCAGTACTTC
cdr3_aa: CAWSVDRDRGYEQYF

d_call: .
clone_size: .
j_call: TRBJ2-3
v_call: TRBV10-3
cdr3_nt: TGTGCCATCAGTGTAGAGAGGGGCCCAGATACGCAGTATTTT
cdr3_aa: CAISVERGPDTQYF

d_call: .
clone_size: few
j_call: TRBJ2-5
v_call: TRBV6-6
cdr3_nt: TGTGCCAGCAGTTCGGGACATTCGTACCAAGAGACCCAGTACTTC
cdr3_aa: CASSSGHSYQETQYF

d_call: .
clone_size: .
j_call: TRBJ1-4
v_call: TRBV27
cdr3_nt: TGTGCCAGCAGTTTGGGAGGACGGCTTGAAAAACTGTTTTTT
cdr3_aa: CASSLGGRLEKLFF

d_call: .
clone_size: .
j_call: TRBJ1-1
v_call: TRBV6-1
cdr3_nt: TGTGCCAGCAGGGCCGGGGACACCCCTCTGCGAACTTTCTTT
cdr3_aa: CASRAGDTPLRTFF